This is a list of T cell receptor beta chains from one sample in a study of cytomegalovirus exposure and HLA in healthy donors. Some clones are missing from TCRdb's copy, which holds only in-frame ones; the method was immunoSEQ multiplex PCR. The sample includes approximately 150,000 clones, approximately 80% seen only once; the top ten take about 4.6%. Sequencing was carried out using PBMCs. These receptors were collected from a man aged 35 to 55 in good health and CMV-seronegative. Both conserved end residues are part of each CDR3. A D gene is named only where the DNA matches it firmly. Clone sizes are given selectively: once, few, many, or a class where the clone is expanded.

CASSLVGGQTFQETQYF	TGTGCCAGCAGCTTGGTGGGGGGGCAGACCTTCCAAGAGACCCAGTACTTC	-	-	TRBV5-4	TRBJ2-5
CASSNMTGQNTEAFF	TGTGCCAGCTCAAATATGACAGGGCAGAACACTGAAGCTTTCTTT	TRBD1	-	TRBV18	TRBJ1-1
CAISVSGGADTQYF	TGTGCCATCAGTGTTAGCGGGGGGGCAGATACGCAGTATTTT	TRBD2	-	TRBV10-3	TRBJ2-3
CASTPRGRGGTDTQYF	TGTGCCAGCACCCCCCGTGGCAGGGGAGGCACAGATACGCAGTATTTT	-	-	TRBV5-6	TRBJ2-3
CASSGAIQETQYF	TGTGCCAGCAGCGGGGCGATCCAAGAGACCCAGTACTTC	-	-	TRBV9	TRBJ2-5
CASSESISGTGGDEQYF	TGTGCCAGCAGTGAATCCATTTCCGGGACAGGGGGCGATGAGCAGTACTTC	TRBD1	-	TRBV2	TRBJ2-5
CSVGGGSSYEQYF	TGCAGCGTTGGGGGGGGTAGCTCCTACGAGCAGTACTTC	TRBD2	-	TRBV29-1	TRBJ2-7
CASSQEGQVMFQPQHF	TGCGCCAGCAGCCAAGAGGGACAGGTTATGTTCCAGCCCCAGCATTTT	TRBD1	-	TRBV4-1	TRBJ1-5
CASSPLAGGYEQYF	TGTGCCAGTAGTCCCTTAGCGGGGGGCTACGAGCAGTACTTC	TRBD2	-	TRBV19	TRBJ2-7
CASSLAGTSGELYEQYF	TGTGCCAGCAGCTTAGCCGGGACTAGCGGGGAACTCTACGAGCAGTACTTC	TRBD2	-	TRBV7-8	TRBJ2-7
CASSHFTGLQETQYF	TGTGCCAGCAGTCACTTTACGGGGTTACAAGAGACCCAGTACTTC	-	-	TRBV6-5	TRBJ2-5
CASEAGGLPSYEQYF	TGTGCCAGCGAAGCGGGGGGGCTCCCCTCCTACGAGCAGTACTTC	TRBD2	-	TRBV2	TRBJ2-7
CASSLAPGYGYTF	TGTGCCAGCAGCTTAGCCCCCGGCTATGGCTACACCTTC	-	once	TRBV11-2	TRBJ1-2
CASSLRQGRANVLTF	TGTGCCAGCAGCTTACGACAGGGAAGGGCCAACGTCCTGACTTTC	TRBD1	few	TRBV11-1	TRBJ2-6
CASSIQSGGNSPLHF	TGTGCCAGCAGCATTCAGTCAGGGGGTAATTCACCCCTCCACTTT	TRBD1	few	TRBV9	TRBJ1-6
CASSVTVDLGVGQYF	TGTGCCAGCAGCGTTACAGTCGACCTTGGTGTCGGGCAGTACTTC	-	-	TRBV7-2	TRBJ2-7
CASSLGSGTGRGEAFF	TGTGCCAGCAGCTTGGGATCCGGGACAGGGCGGGGTGAAGCTTTCTTT	TRBD1	-	TRBV5-6	TRBJ1-1
CASSLVPGDLNSGNTIYF	TGCGCCAGCAGCTTGGTCCCAGGGGACCTCAACTCTGGAAACACCATATATTTT	-	-	TRBV5-1	TRBJ1-3
CASSFTQGQYTEAFF	TGTGCCAGCAGCTTTACCCAGGGACAGTACACTGAAGCTTTCTTT	TRBD1	-	TRBV7-9	TRBJ1-1
CASSYYGDRSNEQFF	TGTGCCAGCAGTTACTACGGGGACAGATCCAATGAGCAGTTCTTC	TRBD1	-	TRBV6-5	TRBJ2-1
CASSVQQGSSPLHF	TGTGCCAGCAGCGTCCAACAGGGGTCTTCACCCCTCCACTTT	TRBD1	-	TRBV9	TRBJ1-6
CASSGLASRTDTQYF	TGCGCCAGCAGTGGACTAGCGAGTCGCACAGATACGCAGTATTTT	TRBD2	-	TRBV10-2	TRBJ2-3
CASSLGGRQGGKTQYF	TGCGCCAGCAGCTTGGGCGGGCGGCAGGGAGGGAAGACCCAGTACTTC	TRBD2	-	TRBV5-1	TRBJ2-5
CASSASAGLAIPPTGELFF	TGTGCCAGCAGTGCTTCAGCGGGTCTAGCGATCCCCCCGACCGGGGAGCTGTTTTTT	-	-	TRBV7-8	TRBJ2-2
CASSQGTGAYEQYF	TGTGCCAGCAGCCAGGGGACAGGCGCCTACGAGCAGTACTTC	-	-	TRBV21-1	TRBJ2-7
CASSSSDRVGEQYF	TGCGCCAGCAGCTCCTCGGACAGGGTGGGAGAGCAGTACTTC	TRBD1	-	TRBV5-1	TRBJ2-7
CASTQDANTGELFF	TGCGCCAGCACACAGGACGCCAACACCGGGGAGCTGTTTTTT	-	-	TRBV5-1	TRBJ2-2
CASSRDSSYEQYF	TGTGCCAGCAGCCGGGACAGTTCCTACGAGCAGTACTTC	TRBD1	few	TRBV9	TRBJ2-7
CASSLTGIGNIQYF	TGTGCCAGCAGTTTAACGGGGATAGGGAACATTCAGTACTTC	-	once	TRBV28	TRBJ2-4
CASRWGQGISGYTF	TGTGCCAGCAGGTGGGGACAGGGGATCAGTGGCTACACCTTC	TRBD1	few	TRBV6-6	TRBJ1-2
CASSQETGQHTLHF	TGCGCCAGCAGCCAAGAGACAGGGCAACACACCCTCCACTTT	TRBD1	-	TRBV4-1	TRBJ1-6
CASSYPLGQGWYF	TGTGCCAGCAGTTACCCCTTAGGACAGGGGTGGTACTTC	TRBD1	-	TRBV6-5	TRBJ2-7
CASSYSFQGAAYEQYF	TGTGCCAGCAGTTACTCTTTCCAGGGTGCAGCATACGAGCAGTACTTC	-	-	TRBV6-5	TRBJ2-7
CASSDGQGGSPLHF	TGTGCCAGCAGTGACGGTCAGGGAGGGTCACCCCTCCACTTT	-	-	TRBV6-4	TRBJ1-6
CASSSGQRKETQYF	TGTGCTAGCAGCTCGGGACAGAGGAAAGAGACCCAGTACTTC	TRBD1	few	TRBV7-7	TRBJ2-5
CASDPGVGGNTIYF	TGTGCCAGCGACCCGGGAGTCGGTGGAAACACCATATATTTT	-	-	TRBV18	TRBJ1-3
CSSSLGSQGSSPLHF	TGTTCCAGCAGCTTAGGATCGCAGGGGAGCTCACCCCTCCACTTT	-	-	TRBV7-9	TRBJ1-6
CASSSTGGYETQYF	TGTGCCAGTAGTTCCACAGGGGGCTATGAGACCCAGTACTTC	TRBD1	-	TRBV19	TRBJ2-5
CASSAMGSTRNYGYTF	TGTGCCAGCAGTGCGATGGGCTCGACACGAAACTATGGCTACACCTTC	-	-	TRBV25-1	TRBJ1-2
CASSVGDWNNEQFF	TGCGCCAGCAGCGTCGGAGACTGGAACAATGAGCAGTTCTTC	-	-	TRBV5-1	TRBJ2-1
CASSDSSSGGADTQYF	TGTGCCAGCAGTGACTCGTCTAGCGGGGGGGCAGATACGCAGTATTTT	TRBD2	few	TRBV6-4	TRBJ2-3
CASRLQGVTDTQYF	TGTGCAAGTCGCTTACAGGGGGTCACAGATACGCAGTATTTT	-	few	TRBV12-2	TRBJ2-3
CASSQAVQTEAFF	TGCGCCAGCAGCCAAGCAGTCCAGACTGAAGCTTTCTTT	-	-	TRBV4-1	TRBJ1-1
CASSFMGSSGNTIYF	TGTGCCAGCAGCTTTATGGGCAGCTCTGGAAACACCATATATTTT	-	-	TRBV7-2	TRBJ1-3
CASSFGENQPQHF	TGTGCCAGCAGCTTCGGGGAAAATCAGCCCCAGCATTTT	-	-	TRBV7-6	TRBJ1-5
CASSLIPRDYEQYF	TGTGCCAGCAGCTTGATCCCCAGGGACTACGAGCAGTACTTC	-	-	TRBV5-6	TRBJ2-7
CASSTYRGPNTGELFF	TGTGCCAGCAGCACCTACAGGGGACCGAACACCGGGGAGCTGTTTTTT	TRBD1	-	TRBV11-2	TRBJ2-2
CASRTPASGETQYF	TGTGCCAGCAGGACCCCGGCCAGCGGGGAGACCCAGTACTTC	-	-	TRBV7-9	TRBJ2-5
CASSLMVGSGTDTQYF	TGTGCCAGCAGCTTAATGGTGGGGAGCGGCACAGATACGCAGTATTTT	-	-	TRBV11-2	TRBJ2-3
CASSYSGTVNYGYTF	TGTGCCAGCAGTTACTCCGGGACAGTTAACTATGGCTACACCTTC	TRBD1	-	TRBV6-5	TRBJ1-2
CAVGDGGNYGYTF	TGTGCCGTTGGGGACGGGGGGAACTATGGCTACACCTTC	-	-	TRBV10-3	TRBJ1-2
CASRKSGVSFTSETVDEQFF	TGTGCCAGTAGAAAATCCGGGGTTTCATTTACTAGCGAAACAGTCGATGAGCAGTTCTTC	TRBD2	-	TRBV19	TRBJ2-1
CASSLTGAQGEKLFF	TGTGCCAGCAGCCTGACAGGGGCTCAAGGTGAAAAACTGTTTTTT	TRBD1	-	TRBV13	TRBJ1-4